The clone carrying this T cell receptor beta chain has ten or more counts. Its antigen remains unidentified. The data were taken from a study of regulatory T cells in long-lasting Graves disease. Study at large: The criterion for persistent Graves' disease was over 5 years of antithyroid drugs with positive TSH receptor antibodies.

The CDR3 is 14 amino acids. The ends were cut back, 6 bases at V and 5 bases at J, with 16 bases in the middle. Construction of the TCR beta libraries employed iRepertoire HTBI primers in conjunction with Arm-PCR of CDR3 regions. In the authors' workflow: In the combined samples, some 59 TRBV and 14 to 15 TRBJ segments were identified. One entry per CDR3 protein, called by TCRdb with MiXCR from the multiplex PCR reads. Here the V and J calls rest on TCRdb's processing, not on the authors' analysis. Of more than 300,000 distinct CDR3 sequences listed, around 19% were seen once; the top ten hold 25% to 30%. Time point: persistent/refractory GD, antithyroid drugs over 5 years with positive TRAb. Generation of the TCR library employed RNA extracted from PBMCs. Graves' disease diagnosis used American Thyroid Association guidelines. Study-level findings and limits: Persistent disease favored TRBV28, TRBJ1-2 and TRBJ2-5.

The TCR originated in a female donor with Graves disease. The source material was peripheral blood mononuclear cells (PBMCs), sampled when the disease was refractory, from a patient treated with antithyroid drugs. This rearrangement joins TRBV12-3 or TRBV12-4 to TRBJ1-1; TRBD1 might be the D (5 bases). DNA of the CDR3: TGTGCCAGCAGAAAAGGGGTCCAAAATACTGAAGCTTTCTTT. Translating it yields CASRKGVQNTEAFF.